Shown below are 23 T cell receptor beta chains from a single sample sequenced in a study of shared clonotypes between healthy human individuals. The protocol was immunoSEQ multiplex PCR, while the TCRdb copy is restricted to in-frame clones and leaves out a portion. The table lists 490,000 or so clones, around 80% of them singletons, with under 15% in the top ten. Sequences were obtained from PBMCs. The receptors were gathered from a woman aged 35 to 49 in good health. Some clones in this sample may be carry-over from other donors' samples.

This clone was picked up a small number of times. Other DNA variants within this sample encode the same CDR3. V and J are TRBV6-1 and TRBJ1-1; D is uncertain. Trimming took 2 bases from V and 1 from J, leaving 5 bases between them. The CDR3 runs to 13 residues. Germline V gene lookup returns CDR1 MNHNS and CDR2 SASEGT. CDR3 nucleotides: TGTGCCAGCAGTGAACAACCGAACACTGAAGCTTTCTTT. This codes for CASSEQPNTEAFF.

The chain is built from TRBV28 and TRBJ1-4; tentatively, D is TRBD1 (6 bases). The CDR3 has 16 residues. Trimming removed 4 bases from V and 5 bases from J, with 17 bases in between. Per germline, CDR1 MDHEN and CDR2 SYDVKM. In nucleotides, the CDR3 is TGTGCCAGCAGTTACTCCGGGGGGCTAGGGAATGAAAAACTGTTTTTT. Its translation: CASSYSGGLGNEKLFF.

The chain recombines TRBV2 with TRBJ1-3; D is possibly TRBD1 (6 bases). The V and J ends lost 11 bases and 0 bases respectively, with 11 bases between them. Germline lookup yields CDR1 SNHLY and CDR2 FYNNEI. The CDR3 is 13 residues long. This chain's CDR3 is CAGGRNSGNTIYF. CDR3 nucleotide sequence: TGTGCCGGGGGGCGGAACTCTGGAAACACCATATATTTT.

The chain couples TRBV28 to TRBJ1-3; D is possibly TRBD1 (5 bases). The CDR3 has 16 amino acids. The germline CDR1 and CDR2 sequences are MDHEN and SYDVKM. The ends were cut back, 4 bases at V and 0 bases at J, with 13 bases in the middle. The chain's CDR3 is CASSSPGESSGNTIYF. The CDR3 DNA follows: TGTGCCAGCAGTTCCCCGGGGGAAAGCTCTGGAAACACCATATATTTT.

The rearrangement uses TRBV10-2 and TRBJ1-2, with a possible D match to TRBD1 (5 bases). Trimming pared 3 bases from V and 4 bases from J, leaving 15 bases between. The CDR3 consists of 15 residues. Germline CDR1 is WSHSY and CDR2 is SAAADI. DNA of the CDR3: TGCGCCAGCAGTGATGGGGCCTCCCTCTCCTATGGCTACACCTTC. Translation gives CASSDGASLSYGYTF.

This chain connects TRBV5-5 to TRBJ1-4; perhaps TRBD1 as D (6 bases). This CDR3 is 15 amino acids long. Trimming shortened V by 4 bases and J by 8 bases, and 18 bases separated the two germline ends. Germline CDR1 SGHKS, CDR2 YYEKEE (reference sequence). The CDR3 nucleotides read TGTGCCAGCAGCATCGCCGGGACACCGAGGGAAAAACTGTTTTTT. The encoded protein is CASSIAGTPREKLFF.

As to this clone: At one end, the junction sequence differs from germline, possibly due to a read error. This sequence joins TRBV4-1 and TRBJ2-1; 7 bases are shared with TRBD1. The germline gives CDR1 MGHRA, CDR2 YSYEKL. CDR3 length: 16 residues. This CDR3 reads CVSSPILDEQGMGQFF. The CDR3 DNA reads TGCGTCAGCAGCCCAATATTGGACGAACAGGGGATGGGGCAGTTCTTC.

For this clone: The same CDR3 arises from other DNA sequences in this sample as well. J is TRBJ2-2 and V is TRBV18; D is unclear. Germline V gene data show CDR1 as KGHSH and CDR2 as LQKENI. V lost 2 bases, J lost 0 bases, and 1 base lay in between. CDR3 length: 13 amino acids. CDR3 sequence reads: CASSPSNTGELFF. CDR3 DNA sequence: TGTGCCAGCTCACCATCGAACACCGGGGAGCTGTTTTTT.

The sample holds one count of this clone. V gene TRBV19 combines with J gene TRBJ1-2, with D possibly matching TRBD1 (6 bases). Germline CDR1 is LNHDA and CDR2 is SQIVND (reference sequence). V shed 6 bases and J shed 2 bases, with 13 bases lying between them. The CDR3 loop spans 14 amino acids. The CDR3 sequence: CASSTGTLNYGYTF. The DNA for the CDR3 is TGTGCCAGTAGCACCGGGACACTAAACTATGGCTACACCTTC.

This chain uses TRBV28 with TRBJ1-1; D is unresolved. Germline loops: CDR1 MDHEN, CDR2 SYDVKM. V gave up 1 base and J gave up 3 bases, with 12 bases separating them. This CDR3 has 15 residues. Written as DNA, the CDR3 is TGTGCCAGCAGTTTATACGGAAGAGAGGACACTGAAGCTTTCTTT. Translating it yields CASSLYGREDTEAFF.

A note on this clone: Given a much more abundant clone one base away, this may be a read error. The chain couples TRBV7-9 to TRBJ1-4, with D possibly being TRBD1 (5 bases). With 4 bases removed from V and 8 bases from J, the gap between germline ends came to 8 bases. CDR3 length: 12 amino acids. Germline CDR1 reads SEHNR; CDR2 reads FQNEAQ (reference sequence). CDR3 in DNA: TGTGCCAGCAGCTCTGCAGGGGAAAAACTGTTTTTT. This encodes CASSSAGEKLFF.

The rearrangement links TRBV19 to TRBJ1-3; D gene unclear. Germline assignment: CDR1 LNHDA and CDR2 SQIVND (reference sequence). The CDR3 sequence is 16 residues long. V lost 6 bases and J 0 bases, leaving 15 bases between the germline ends. The CDR3 coding sequence is TGTGCCAGTAGCACGACCTTGAGAAGCTCTGGAAACACCATATATTTT. Translated, it gives CASSTTLRSSGNTIYF. Combining the CDR3 with reference TRBV19 and TRBJ1-3 gives the whole variable domain DGGITQSPKYLFRKEGQNVTLSCEQNLNHDAMYWYRQDPGQGLRLIYYSQIVNDFQKGDIAEGYSVSREKKESFPLTVTSAQKNPTAFYLCASSTTLRSSGNTIYFGEGSWLTVV.

In the case of this clone: This likely traces to a read error, being one base from a far larger clone. The sample contains more than one DNA sequence encoding this CDR3. This rearrangement joins TRBV5-1 to TRBJ2-5; no reliable D call. Germline V gene data show CDR1 as SGHRS and CDR2 as YFSETQ. The CDR3 spans 11 residues. V was cut by 2 bases and J by 5 bases, with 4 bases left in between. CDR3: CASSFQETQYF. In DNA, the CDR3 is TGCGCCAGCAGCTTCCAGGAGACCCAGTACTTC. The full variable domain, its missing parts supplied by reference TRBV5-1 and TRBJ2-5, is KAGVTQTPRYLIKTRGQQVTLSCSPISGHRSVSWYQQTPGQGLQFLFEYFSETQRNKGNFPGRFSGRQFSNSRSEMNVSTLELGDSALYLCASSFQETQYFGPGTRLLVL.

This chain uses TRBV5-1 with TRBJ2-6; no clear D gene. V lost 3 bases and J lost 3, with 10 bases in between. In germline, CDR1 is SGHRS, CDR2 YFSETQ. This CDR3 is built from 15 residues. The CDR3 DNA follows: TGCGCCAGCAGCTCTGGGGTTAGTGGGGCCAACGTCCTGACTTTC. Translated: CASSSGVSGANVLTF. Supplemented by reference TRBV5-1 and TRBJ2-6, the full variable domain reads KAGVTQTPRYLIKTRGQQVTLSCSPISGHRSVSWYQQTPGQGLQFLFEYFSETQRNKGNFPGRFSGRQFSNSRSEMNVSTLELGDSALYLCASSSGVSGANVLTFGAGSRLTVL.

The chain carries TRBV28 and TRBJ1-4, with 8 nucleotides matching TRBD1. V was pared by 3 bases and J by 6 bases, with 3 bases of the junction left unmatched. CDR3 length: 14 residues. CDR1 and CDR2 from the germline V gene are MDHEN and SYDVKM. The CDR3 DNA sequence: TGTGCCAGCAGTTTCGACAGGGGAGATGAAAAACTGTTTTTT. Protein product: CASSFDRGDEKLFF.

This chain links TRBV28 with TRBJ1-1, with a weak D call TRBD1 (5 bases). Germline V gene lookup returns CDR1 MDHEN and CDR2 SYDVKM. Deletions cut 4 bases from V and 5 bases from J, with 14 bases between. The CDR3 has 14 residues. The CDR3 region is CASSSRGLGTEAFF. The CDR3 DNA sequence: TGTGCCAGCAGTTCCCGGGGCCTAGGGACTGAAGCTTTCTTT.

The rearrangement links TRBV15 to TRBJ2-5, with TRBD1 matching over 9 bases. The length of the CDR3 is 15 residues. Trimming cost V 0 bases and J 5 bases; bases outside gene matches: 4. Germline V CDR1 and CDR2: LNHNV, YYDKDF (reference sequence). This chain's CDR3 is CATSRENRGLETQYF. CDR3 DNA sequence: TGTGCCACCAGCAGAGAAAACAGGGGGCTGGAGACCCAGTACTTC.

Many counts were recorded for this clone. The chain employs TRBV27 and TRBJ1-4; TRBD1 matches 10 bases. The germline gives CDR1 MNHEY, CDR2 SMNVEV (reference sequence). J lost 1 base, V lost 5 bases, and 4 bases had no gene match. The CDR3 runs to 16 residues. The CDR3 loop reads CASSTTGGLTNEKLFF. Here the CDR3 DNA reads TGTGCCAGCAGTACGACAGGGGGCCTAACTAATGAAAAACTGTTTTTT. The entire variable domain, with the rest obtained from reference TRBV27 and TRBJ1-4, is as follows: EAQVTQNPRYLITVTGKKLTVTCSQNMNHEYMSWYRQDPGLGLRQIYYSMNVEVTDKGDVPEGYKVSRKEKRNFPLILESPSPNQTSLYFCASSTTGGLTNEKLFFGSGTQLSVL.

This clone was detected only a few times. The rearrangement uses TRBV5-1 and TRBJ2-5, with 8 bases fitting TRBD2. Trimming took 5 bases from V and 3 from J; bases not matched to a gene: 12. Germline values: CDR1 SGHRS, CDR2 YFSETQ. This CDR3 comprises 16 residues. CDR3 DNA sequence: TGCGCCAGCAGGTGGGGAGCGGGAGCTCCCGAAGAGACCCAGTACTTC. It codes for CASRWGAGAPEETQYF.

The chain links TRBV28 to TRBJ1-4; TRBD1 is a possible D gene (5 bases). Trimming took 6 bases from V and 8 from J, leaving 25 bases between them. CDR1 and CDR2 (germline): MDHEN, SYDVKM. This CDR3 spans 17 amino acids. CDR3 amino acids: CASRRPAIRGRGEKLFF. The CDR3 coding sequence is TGTGCCAGCAGGAGGCCCGCCATCAGAGGGAGGGGAGAAAAACTGTTTTTT. Drawing the rest from reference TRBV28 and TRBJ1-4, the complete variable domain is DVKVTQSSRYLVKRTGEKVFLECVQDMDHENMFWYRQDPGLGLRLIYFSYDVKMKEKGDIPEGYSVSREKKERFSLILESASTNQTSMYLCASRRPAIRGRGEKLFFGSGTQLSVL.

V gene TRBV2 combines with J gene TRBJ2-7; D ambiguous. The ends were cut back, 2 bases at V and 6 bases at J, with 8 bases in the middle. Per the germline V gene, CDR1 is SNHLY and CDR2 is FYNNEI. The CDR3 contains 12 residues. The chain's CDR3 is CASSEPPGEQYF. DNA for the CDR3: TGTGCCAGCAGTGAACCCCCGGGCGAGCAGTACTTC.

J is TRBJ2-1 and V is TRBV2; perhaps TRBD2 as D (6 bases). The V gene lost 3 bases and the J gene lost 15 bases, with 18 bases spanning the gap. This CDR3 region has 13 residues. Germline V lookup: CDR1 SNHLY, CDR2 FYNNEI. The CDR3 bases are TGTGCCAGCAGTGAGGGAGCGGGTCGATTCACGTTCTTC. This sequence encodes CASSEGAGRFTFF.

This sequence joins TRBV15 and TRBJ2-7; D remains unclear. V was clipped by 4 bases and J by 5 bases, with 6 bases between them. The CDR3 sequence is 11 residues long. CDR1 LNHNV and CDR2 YYDKDF come from the germline V gene (reference sequence). The CDR3 nucleotides read TGTGCCACCAGCACTCGCAACGAGCAGTACTTC. It encodes CATSTRNEQYF.